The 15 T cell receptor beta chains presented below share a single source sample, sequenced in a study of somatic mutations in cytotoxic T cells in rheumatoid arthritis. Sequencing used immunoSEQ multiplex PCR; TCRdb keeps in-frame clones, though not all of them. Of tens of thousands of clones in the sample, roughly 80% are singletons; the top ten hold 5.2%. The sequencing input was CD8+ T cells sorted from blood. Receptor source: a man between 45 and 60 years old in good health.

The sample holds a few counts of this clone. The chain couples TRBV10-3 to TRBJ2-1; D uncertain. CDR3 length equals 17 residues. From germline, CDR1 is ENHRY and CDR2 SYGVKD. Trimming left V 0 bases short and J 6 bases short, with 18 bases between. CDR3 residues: CAISESIAARGVNEQFF. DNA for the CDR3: TGTGCCATCAGTGAGTCAATTGCGGCCCGAGGAGTCAATGAGCAGTTCTTC.

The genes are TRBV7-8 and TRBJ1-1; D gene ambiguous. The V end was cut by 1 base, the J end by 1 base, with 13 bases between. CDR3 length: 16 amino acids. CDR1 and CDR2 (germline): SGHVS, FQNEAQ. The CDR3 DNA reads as TGTGCCAGCAGCTTAGTAGATCCAGCGAAGAACACTGAAGCTTTCTTT. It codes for CASSLVDPAKNTEAFF.

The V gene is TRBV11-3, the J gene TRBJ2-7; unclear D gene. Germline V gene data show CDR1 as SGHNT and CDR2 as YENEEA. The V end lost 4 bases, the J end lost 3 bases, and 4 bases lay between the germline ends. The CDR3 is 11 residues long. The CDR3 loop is CASSSNYEQYF. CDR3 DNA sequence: TGTGCCAGCAGCTCGAACTACGAGCAGTACTTC. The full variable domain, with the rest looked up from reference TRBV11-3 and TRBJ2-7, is EAGVVQSPRYKIIEKKQPVAFWCNPISGHNTLYWYLQNLGQGPELLIRYENEEAVDDSQLPKDRFSAERLKGVDSTLKIQPAELGDSAVYLCASSSNYEQYFGPGTRLTVT.

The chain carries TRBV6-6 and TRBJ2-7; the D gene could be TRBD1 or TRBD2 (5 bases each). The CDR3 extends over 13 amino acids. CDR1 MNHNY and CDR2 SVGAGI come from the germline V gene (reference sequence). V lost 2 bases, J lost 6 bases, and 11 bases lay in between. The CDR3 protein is CASSYGGAFEQYF. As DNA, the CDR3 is TGTGCCAGCAGTTACGGGGGAGCGTTCGAGCAGTACTTC.

CDR3 nucleotides: TGCGCCAGCAGCCGAAGGAGCAGGGACGGCACAGATACGCAGTATTTT. It specifies CASSRRSRDGTDTQYF. V is TRBV4-1 and J is TRBJ2-3; D may correspond to TRBD1 or TRBD2 (5 bases each). Germline V CDR1 and CDR2: MGHRA, YSYEKL. V was shortened by 4 bases and J by 1 base, with 15 bases between the two germline ends. CDR3 length: 16 residues.

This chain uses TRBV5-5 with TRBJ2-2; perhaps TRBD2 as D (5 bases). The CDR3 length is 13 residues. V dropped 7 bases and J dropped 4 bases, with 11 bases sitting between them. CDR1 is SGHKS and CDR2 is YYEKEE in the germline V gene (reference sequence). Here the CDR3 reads CASRSGGTGELFF. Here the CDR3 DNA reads TGTGCCAGCCGCTCAGGAGGCACCGGGGAGCTGTTTTTT.

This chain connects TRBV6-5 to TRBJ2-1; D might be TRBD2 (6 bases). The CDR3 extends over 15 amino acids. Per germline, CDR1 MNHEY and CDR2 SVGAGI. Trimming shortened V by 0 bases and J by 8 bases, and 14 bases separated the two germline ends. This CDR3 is CASSYSRDGSYEQFF. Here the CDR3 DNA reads TGTGCCAGCAGTTACTCGAGGGACGGGAGTTATGAGCAGTTCTTC.

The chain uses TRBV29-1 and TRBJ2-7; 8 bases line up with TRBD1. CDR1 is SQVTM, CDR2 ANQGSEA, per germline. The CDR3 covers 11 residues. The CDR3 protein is CSVAEQGALTV. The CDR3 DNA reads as TGCAGCGTTGCCGAGCAGGGGGCTCTTACCGTC.

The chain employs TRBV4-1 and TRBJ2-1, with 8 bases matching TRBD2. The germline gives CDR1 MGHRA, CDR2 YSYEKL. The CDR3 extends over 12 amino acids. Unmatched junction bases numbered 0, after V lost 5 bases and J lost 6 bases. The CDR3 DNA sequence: TGCGCCAGCAGCGGGACTAGCAATGAGCAGTTCTTC. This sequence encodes CASSGTSNEQFF.

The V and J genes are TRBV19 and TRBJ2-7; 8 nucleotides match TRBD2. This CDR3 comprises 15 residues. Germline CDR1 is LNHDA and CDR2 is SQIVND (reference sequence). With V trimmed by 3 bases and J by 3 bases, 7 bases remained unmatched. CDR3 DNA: TGTGCCAGTAGTATGAGGGCGGGAGGCGGCTACGAGCAGTACTTC. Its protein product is CASSMRAGGGYEQYF.

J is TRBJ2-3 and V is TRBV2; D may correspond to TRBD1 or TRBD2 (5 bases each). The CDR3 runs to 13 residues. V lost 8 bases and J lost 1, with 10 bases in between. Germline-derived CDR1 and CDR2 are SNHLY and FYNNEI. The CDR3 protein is CASLGGRTDTQYF. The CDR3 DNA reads TGTGCCAGCCTTGGGGGTCGCACAGATACGCAGTATTTT.

The CDR3 bases are TGTGCCAGCAGCCGGCGGGCGGGAGCTCAAGATACGCAGTATTTT. It is translated as CASSRRAGAQDTQYF. The chain employs TRBV7-9 and TRBJ2-3, with 7 positions matching TRBD2. V lost 5 bases, J lost 5 bases, and 10 bases stayed unmatched. CDR1 and CDR2 from the germline V gene are SEHNR and FQNEAQ (reference sequence). This CDR3 is built from 15 residues.

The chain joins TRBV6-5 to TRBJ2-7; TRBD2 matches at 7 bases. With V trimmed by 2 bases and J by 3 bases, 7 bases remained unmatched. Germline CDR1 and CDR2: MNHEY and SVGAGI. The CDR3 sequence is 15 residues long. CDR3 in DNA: TGTGCCAGCAGTTACACAGCTAGCGGTTACTACGAGCAGTACTTC. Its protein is CASSYTASGYYEQYF.

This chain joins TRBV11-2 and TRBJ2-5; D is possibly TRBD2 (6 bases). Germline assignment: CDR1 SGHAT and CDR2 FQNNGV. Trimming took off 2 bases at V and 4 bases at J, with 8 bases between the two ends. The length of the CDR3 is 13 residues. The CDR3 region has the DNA TGTGCCAGCAGCTTAACTAGCATAGAGACCCAGTACTTC. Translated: CASSLTSIETQYF. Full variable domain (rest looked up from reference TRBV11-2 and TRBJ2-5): EAGVAQSPRYKIIEKRQSVAFWCNPISGHATLYWYQQILGQGPKLLIQFQNNGVVDDSQLPKDRFSAERLKGVDSTLKIQPAKLEDSAVYLCASSLTSIETQYFGPGTRLLVL.

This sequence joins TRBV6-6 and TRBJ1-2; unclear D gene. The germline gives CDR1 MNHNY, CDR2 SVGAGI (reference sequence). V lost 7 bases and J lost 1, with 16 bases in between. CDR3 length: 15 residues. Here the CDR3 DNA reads TGTGCCAGCAACAATATGCCAGCGATTAACTATGGCTACACCTTC. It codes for CASNNMPAINYGYTF.